The clone carrying this T cell receptor beta chain came up a few times. Its antigen is not identified. Trimming took 1 base from V and 5 from J, leaving 16 bases between them. The length of the CDR3 is 16 residues. Germline V CDR1 and CDR2: LGHDT, YNNKEL (reference sequence). The data originate from a study of T-cell memory formation after mild COVID-19. Looking at the study overall: TCR clusters were mostly confined to one donor each.

Regarding the study as a whole: Researchers found some responding clones in pre-infection memory, a sign that cross-reactive memory joined.

TCR alpha and TCR beta cDNA libraries carrying sample barcodes and UMIs came from 5'RACE with constant-segment primers. TCRdb itself ran the 5' RACE reads through MiXCR, one entry per CDR3 protein. The table has more than 450,000 distinct CDR3 sequences, roughly 18% seen once; the top ten hold about 12%. The sequence came from an adult woman who had mild COVID-19 (a few samples of this study predate the infection). Cell type and time point are not known. This chain joins TRBV3-1 and TRBJ2-3; D is possibly TRBD1 (6 bases). Input material: PBMCs or a T cell subset sorted from them (not recorded which). The CDR3 DNA sequence: TGTGCCAGCAGCCAAGGAGTTAACAGGGTGATAGATACGCAGTATTTT. The encoded protein is CASSQGVNRVIDTQYF.